The 14 T cell receptor beta chains listed next were all sequenced from one sample in a study of T cell repertoires in cytomegalovirus infection. MiXCR, run by TCRdb on the reads, gives a single entry per CDR3 protein. The sample holds fewer than 1,000,000 distinct CDR3 sequences, 25% to 40% seen once. No antigen has been identified for these receptors. Sequencing used cultured CD8+ T cells from PBMCs, obtained from culture after CMV antigen stimulation. Receptors originate from a human donor in good health (CMV status not recorded). Some clones in this sample may be carry-over from other donors' samples.

This clonotype was seen only a few times. V is TRBV7-4 and J is TRBJ2-7; a possible D gene is TRBD2 (6 bases). The germline CDR1 and CDR2 sequences are SGHVT and SQSDAQ. Trimming took 5 bases from V and 5 from J, leaving 16 bases between them. The CDR3 sequence is 14 residues long. The CDR3 DNA is TGTGCCAGCAGCCGCTCGGGAGTGCCTAACGAGCAGTACTTC. This encodes CASSRSGVPNEQYF.

CDR3 sequence reads: CASSESSGSGANVLTF. CDR3 DNA: TGTGCCAGCAGCGAATCGTCGGGGTCTGGGGCCAACGTCCTGACTTTC. The chain couples TRBV7-9 to TRBJ2-6; D perhaps matches TRBD2 (5 bases). The CDR3 covers 16 residues. Germline V gene data show CDR1 as SEHNR and CDR2 as FQNEAQ (reference sequence). Trimming stripped 5 bases from V and 1 base from J, with 12 bases between. The whole variable domain, remainder taken from reference TRBV7-9 and TRBJ2-6, is DTGVSQNPRHKITKRGQNVTFRCDPISEHNRLYWYRQTLGQGPEFLTYFQNEAQLEKSRLLSDRFSAERPKGSFSTLEIQRTEQGDSAMYLCASSESSGSGANVLTFGAGSRLTVL.

This clonotype was picked up a small number of times. The chain has TRBV12-3 or TRBV12-4 and TRBJ2-7; tentative D call: TRBD2 (7 bases). The CDR3 has 14 residues. The ends were cut back, 6 bases at V and 3 bases at J, with 15 bases in the middle. The CDR3 DNA reads as TGTGCCAGCAGGGGGGGGCAGGCGTACTACGAGCAGTACTTC. Its translation: CASRGGQAYYEQYF.

This chain uses TRBV13 with TRBJ2-4, with D tentatively TRBD2 (7 bases). The V gene lost 5 bases and the J gene lost 2 bases, with 13 bases spanning the gap. Germline lookup yields CDR1 PRHDT and CDR2 FYEKMQ (reference sequence). The CDR3 runs to 15 residues. The CDR3 sequence: CASSLGGGTKNIQYF. CDR3 nucleotide sequence: TGTGCCAGCAGCCTGGGAGGGGGAACCAAAAACATTCAGTACTTC.

V and J are TRBV7-6 and TRBJ2-1; the D gene is possibly TRBD2 (6 bases). Germline V CDR1 and CDR2: SGHVS, FNYEAQ. V lost 3 bases and J 7 bases, leaving 13 bases between the germline ends. This CDR3 is 14 amino acids long. CDR3 amino acids: CASSLIWGRNEQFF. The CDR3 nucleotides are TGTGCCAGCAGCTTGATCTGGGGGAGGAATGAGCAGTTCTTC.

The chain uses TRBV6-5 and TRBJ2-3, with D possibly matching TRBD2 (5 bases). There are 16 residues in the CDR3. CDR1 and CDR2 (germline): MNHEY, SVGAGI. V lost 0 bases to trimming and J lost 2 bases, with 12 bases between them. CDR3: CASSYSPRRDTDTQYF. Written as DNA, the CDR3 is TGTGCCAGCAGTTACTCACCCCGCCGGGACACAGATACGCAGTATTTT.

The V call is TRBV6-5, the J call TRBJ2-2; 8 bases are shared with TRBD1. V shed 2 bases, J shed 5 bases, and the junction held 4 bases outside the gene matches. This CDR3 is 15 amino acids long. CDR1 and CDR2 from the germline V gene are MNHEY and SVGAGI. The CDR3 sequence: CASSYDRGRTGELFF. The CDR3 DNA follows: TGTGCCAGCAGTTACGACAGGGGCCGAACCGGGGAGCTGTTTTTT.

The chain combines TRBV10-3 with TRBJ1-5; a possible D gene is TRBD1 (5 bases). V gave up 10 bases and J gave up 7 bases, with 17 bases separating them. Germline V gives CDR1 ENHRY, CDR2 SYGVKD. This CDR3 is built from 13 residues. The CDR3 DNA reads as TGTGCCACCAAAGCGGGATGGGGGCAGCCCCAGCATTTT. Protein product: CATKAGWGQPQHF.

The chain is built from TRBV4-3 and TRBJ1-4; the D gene is possibly TRBD1 (6 bases). V was pared by 0 bases and J by 0 bases, with 20 bases between. The V gene's germline CDR1 is LGHNA and CDR2 YSLEER. The CDR3 contains 20 residues. CDR3 nucleotides: TGCGCCAGCAGCCAAGATACTATAGGGGGTATTATTGCAACTAATGAAAAACTGTTTTTT. It translates to CASSQDTIGGIIATNEKLFF.

The table lists this clonotype with many counts. CDR3: CASSLEGQGNYGYTF. The CDR3, as DNA: TGTGCCAGCAGCTTAGAGGGGCAGGGAAACTATGGCTACACCTTC. J is TRBJ1-2 and V is TRBV7-2, with D possibly TRBD1 on 5 matching bases. This CDR3 is 15 amino acids long. V lost 1 base and J 2 bases, leaving 11 bases between the germline ends. CDR1 is SGHTA, CDR2 FQGNSA, per germline.

The chain recombines TRBV15 with TRBJ2-5; D not certain. CDR1 and CDR2 from the germline V gene are LNHNV and YYDKDF (reference sequence). Trimming pared 2 bases from V and 5 bases from J, leaving 6 bases between. The CDR3 sequence is 12 residues long. This chain's CDR3 is CATSRPRETQYF. The CDR3 DNA reads as TGTGCCACCAGCAGACCCAGGGAGACCCAGTACTTC.

V and J are TRBV19 and TRBJ1-2; 7 bases are shared with TRBD1. The germline CDR1 and CDR2 sequences are LNHDA and SQIVND (reference sequence). There are 14 residues in the CDR3. J was trimmed by 1 base and V by 11 bases; bases with no gene match: 10. CDR3: CAGRDSTINYGYTF. The CDR3, as DNA: TGTGCCGGGAGGGACAGCACCATTAACTATGGCTACACCTTC.

V usage is TRBV5-4 and J usage is TRBJ1-6; the D gene is possibly TRBD1 (6 bases). With 2 bases removed from V and 6 bases from J, the gap between germline ends came to 15 bases. The germline gives CDR1 SGHNT, CDR2 YYREEE (reference sequence). This CDR3 is built from 16 residues. DNA for the CDR3: TGTGCCAGCAGCTTCCCTGGGGGGGCTTCTAATTCACCCCTCCACTTT. Translating gives CASSFPGGASNSPLHF.

The sample holds a few counts of this clonotype. CDR3 DNA: TGTGCCAGCAGCTTACTAACTTATAGCGGGGGGGCGTCCCTCACAGATACGCAGTATTTT. This sequence encodes CASSLLTYSGGASLTDTQYF. V usage is TRBV7-8 and J usage is TRBJ2-3; TRBD2 aligns across 11 bases. Germline V CDR1 and CDR2: SGHVS, FQNEAQ. This CDR3 contains 20 residues. After removal of 2 bases from V and 2 bases from J, the junction contained 15 bases not matched to a gene.